Listed below are T cell receptor beta chains from one sample, sequenced in a study of OX40 agonist ivuxolimab in advanced cancers. Repertoires were generated with immunoSEQ multiplex PCR, while TCRdb's copy carries only in-frame clones and drops some. The sample consists of 35,000 to 50,000 clones, 88% of them appearing once. Sample: CD4+ or CD8+ T cells sorted from blood, taken in a trial of the OX40 agonist ivuxolimab. These receptors were obtained from an adult with an advanced solid tumor such as melanoma, head and neck, liver or kidney cancer. Both conserved end residues are part of each CDR3. The D gene is left open where the match is weak. Size values are once, few and many counts, or a class for expanded clones, and some rows have none.

TRBJ2-3 - TRBV5-5 TRBD2 TGTGCCAGCAGCTTGGCGCCACTAGCGGGTTACACAGATACGCAGTATTTT CASSLAPLAGYTDTQYF
TRBJ2-4 - TRBV6-6 TRBD1 TGTGCCAGCATTACAGGGGGCGGGACCAAAAACATTCAGTACTTC CASITGGGTKNIQYF
TRBJ2-1 - TRBV5-1 - TGCGCCAGCAGCTTGGCCGGCGACTCCTACAATGAGCAGTTCTTC CASSLAGDSYNEQFF
TRBJ2-7 - TRBV19 TRBD2 TGTGCCAGTAGTATAGCTAGCGGAACCTACGAGCAGTACTTC CASSIASGTYEQYF
TRBJ1-1 - TRBV10-2 - TGCGCCAGCAGTGAGAGGCCGCCGGGGGCGGCGAACACTGAAGCTTTCTTT CASSERPPGAANTEAFF
TRBJ2-5 - TRBV11-2 - TGTGCCAGCAGCTTAGCGGGAGTACAAGAGACCCAGTACTTC CASSLAGVQETQYF
TRBJ1-3 - TRBV29-1 - TGCAGCGTTGGGGAGGGCAGCTCTGGAAACACCATATATTTT CSVGEGSSGNTIYF
TRBJ2-3 - TRBV7-6 TRBD2 TGTGCCAGCAGCTTAGTTTGGCTAGCGGGAGCTCAGTATTTT CASSLVWLAGAQYF
TRBJ2-5 - TRBV19 - TGTGCCAGTAGTATGGTTGGGAGTCAAGAGACCCAGTACTTC CASSMVGSQETQYF
TRBJ1-1 few TRBV29-1 - TGCAGCGTAGCTGGCCTGAACACTGAAGCTTTCTTT CSVAGLNTEAFF
TRBJ2-7 - TRBV25-1 TRBD2 TGTGCCAGCCAACCATACGGGGGGTCCTACGAGCAGTACTTC CASQPYGGSYEQYF
TRBJ2-3 - TRBV6-4 TRBD2 TGTGCCAGCAGTGACTCCTCTAGCGGGGGAGGCACAGATACGCAGTATTTT CASSDSSSGGGTDTQYF
TRBJ2-7 - TRBV5-5 TRBD1 TGTGCCAGCAGCCCGACAGGGGGCACCTACGAGCAGTACTTC CASSPTGGTYEQYF
TRBJ2-1 - TRBV27 - TGTGCCACTTCTTGGGGGGAGTCGGACAATGAGCAGTTCTTC CATSWGESDNEQFF
TRBJ1-1 - TRBV11-3 - TGTGCCAGCAGCCCGAGAGGGGGACGGGGCACTGAAGCTTTCTTT CASSPRGGRGTEAFF
TRBJ1-1 - TRBV29-1 - TGCAGCGTTCCCGGGACCGGAGAAGCTTTCTTT CSVPGTGEAFF
TRBJ1-2 - TRBV7-9 - TGTGCCAGCAGCTTAGCGCCGATGCTGGGGATCTATGGCTACACCTTC CASSLAPMLGIYGYTF
TRBJ1-1 - TRBV11-2 - TGTGCCAGCAGCTTAGACGTGCGCACTGAAGCTTTCTTT CASSLDVRTEAFF